A selection of T cell receptor beta chains follows, all from one sample in a study of lymphopenia after photon versus proton radiotherapy. The method was immunoSEQ multiplex PCR; TCRdb's version includes in-frame clones alone and lacks a portion of them. The sample holds roughly 58,000 clones, roughly 87% seen once. Sequencing was performed on peripheral blood, taken from a patient treated with proton-based radiotherapy. These receptors were taken from a man aged 80 or over with esophageal cancer. CDR3s include the opening cysteine and the closing phenylalanine or tryptophan. D genes are given only for firm matches. Clone size is given for some rows only: seen once, a few or many times, or a class if the clone is expanded.

clone_size j_call d_call v_call cdr3_aa cdr3_nt
- TRBJ2-7 - TRBV5-4 CASSLAGSYEQYF TGTGCCAGCAGCTTGGCGGGCTCCTACGAGCAGTACTTC
- TRBJ1-5 - TRBV2 CASSVGANQPQHF TGTGCCAGCAGTGTCGGGGCCAATCAGCCCCAGCATTTT
few TRBJ1-1 TRBD1 TRBV4-2 CASSQVQGPNTEAFF TGTGCCAGCAGCCAAGTACAGGGGCCGAACACTGAAGCTTTCTTT
- TRBJ1-1 - TRBV5-1 CASSFTGPNTEAFF TGCGCCAGCAGCTTTACGGGCCCGAACACTGAAGCTTTCTTT
- TRBJ1-2 - TRBV29-1 CSVLLGGGGYGYTF TGCAGCGTTCTCTTGGGCGGAGGGGGATATGGCTACACCTTC
- TRBJ1-1 - TRBV2 CASSDLPQAIDTEAFF TGTGCCAGCAGTGATTTGCCTCAGGCTATAGACACTGAAGCTTTCTTT
- TRBJ2-5 - TRBV2 CASTFGETQYF TGTGCCAGCACCTTCGGGGAGACCCAGTACTTC
few TRBJ1-2 - TRBV12-5 CASANSRVNYGYTF TGTGCTAGTGCCAACTCAAGGGTTAACTATGGCTACACCTTC
- TRBJ2-7 TRBD2 TRBV5-1 CASSHGLAGVGTYEQYF TGCGCCAGCAGCCACGGACTAGCGGGAGTTGGGACCTACGAGCAGTACTTC
few TRBJ1-2 - TRBV7-3 CASSLSEGRANYGYTF TGTGCCAGCAGCTTAAGCGAAGGGAGGGCTAACTATGGCTACACCTTC
- TRBJ2-2 - TRBV2 CASSIDRPNTGELFF TGTGCCAGCAGTATCGACAGGCCAAACACCGGGGAGCTGTTTTTT
- TRBJ2-7 - TRBV9 CASSVEASGPSYEQYF TGTGCCAGCAGCGTAGAAGCGAGCGGGCCCTCCTACGAGCAGTACTTC
- TRBJ1-2 - TRBV5-1 CASSFSAEANYGYTF TGCGCCAGCAGCTTTTCGGCAGAGGCAAACTATGGCTACACCTTC